These 10 T cell receptor beta chains share one sample of origin, sequenced in a study of blood T cells in healthy people across ages. Primed by a sample-barcoded 5' primer and a J-beta primer mix, a second PCR proceeded for 7 to 11 cycles. TCRdb redid the calling of the 5' RACE reads with MiXCR, one entry per CDR3 protein. The table has hundreds of thousands of distinct CDR3 sequences, 35% to 45% seen once. Sequencing input: blood. These receptors were collected from a woman aged 55-69 years in good health.

This chain links TRBV6-2 or TRBV6-3 with TRBJ2-5; the D gene is possibly TRBD1 (5 bases). Between the trimmed V and J ends, which lost 4 bases and 5 bases, there was a span of 14 bases. The CDR3 loop spans 14 amino acids. The germline gives CDR1 MNHEY, CDR2 SVGEGT. CDR3 DNA sequence: TGTGCCAGCAGTTTCCGGAACGCAGGGGAGACCCAGTACTTC. Encoded protein: CASSFRNAGETQYF.

This clonotype showed up many times. This chain joins TRBV7-2 and TRBJ1-2; weak D call: TRBD1 (5 bases). Trimming pared 5 bases from V and 8 bases from J, leaving 15 bases between. Germline CDR1 and CDR2: SGHTA and FQGNSA. The CDR3 extends over 13 amino acids. CDR3 region: CASSVEQAAGYTF. In DNA, the CDR3 is TGTGCCAGCAGCGTAGAACAGGCTGCGGGCTACACCTTC.

This chain joins TRBV11-3 and TRBJ2-7, with a tentative D call TRBD2 (6 bases). V lost 4 bases to trimming and J lost 6 bases, with 19 bases between them. CDR3 length: 15 amino acids. Germline values: CDR1 SGHNT, CDR2 YENEEA. CDR3 amino acids: CASSSGGFAEGEQYF. CDR3 coding DNA: TGTGCCAGCAGCTCAGGAGGGTTCGCCGAGGGCGAGCAGTACTTC.

The chain carries TRBV7-2 and TRBJ2-1; possibly TRBD2 for D (5 bases). Looked up from germline, CDR1 is SGHTA and CDR2 is FQGNSA. The ends were cut back, 8 bases at V and 7 bases at J, with 15 bases in the middle. This CDR3 is 13 amino acids long. The CDR3 sequence: CASSDSRWNEQFF. CDR3 DNA: TGTGCCAGCTCGGACTCCAGGTGGAATGAGCAGTTCTTC. The variable domain in full, completed from reference TRBV7-2 and TRBJ2-1, reads GAGVSQSPSNKVTEKGKDVELRCDPISGHTALYWYRQSLGQGLEFLIYFQGNSAPDKSGLPSDRFSAERTGGSVSTLTIQRTQQEDSAVYLCASSDSRWNEQFFGPGTRLTVL.

The rearrangement joins TRBV12-3 or TRBV12-4 to TRBJ2-5; 7 bases line up with TRBD1. The J call is doubtful: the DNA matches TRBJ2-7 better. This CDR3 has 13 amino acids. CDR3 protein: CASSRDRVIEQYF. The CDR3 DNA follows: TGTGCCAGCAGCCGTGACAGGGTCATCGAGCAGTACTTC.

This clonotype was picked up many times. V and J are TRBV29-1 and TRBJ2-7; 11 nucleotides line up with TRBD2. Losses at the gene ends were 7 bases for V and 3 bases for J; bases not matched to a gene: 8. The CDR3 loop spans 14 amino acids. Germline CDR1 SQVTM, CDR2 ANQGSEA. The CDR3 nucleotides are TGCAGCGCCCAGACTAGCGGGAACAACTACGAGCAGTACTTC. Amino acids: CSAQTSGNNYEQYF.

This clonotype came up a few times. The chain has TRBV10-3 and TRBJ2-2; D ambiguous. In germline, CDR1 is ENHRY, CDR2 SYGVKD. The CDR3 has 15 residues. Trimming took off 2 bases at V and 1 base at J, with 8 bases between the two ends. The CDR3 here is CAISELDRNTGELFF. As DNA, the CDR3 is TGTGCCATCAGTGAGCTTGACCGGAACACCGGGGAGCTGTTTTTT.

This clonotype was detected only a few times. J is TRBJ2-1 and V is TRBV28; 9 positions match TRBD1. After removal of 6 bases from V and 7 bases from J, the junction contained 7 bases not matched to a gene. Germline V CDR1 and CDR2: MDHEN, SYDVKM. The CDR3 loop spans 14 amino acids. The CDR3 bases are TGTGCCAGCAGCCAAGGGACAGGGCGGAATGAGCAGTTCTTC. It encodes CASSQGTGRNEQFF.

Points on this clonotype: The junction and the germline gene differ at one end; a read error may be behind it. The chain uses TRBV5-1 and TRBJ1-4; D possibly corresponds to TRBD1 (6 bases). Germline V lookup: CDR1 SGHRS, CDR2 YFSETQ. This CDR3 contains 15 residues. CDR3 nucleotides: TGCACCAGCAGCTACGGAGCAGGGGAGGGCGAAAAACTGTTTTTT. Protein: CTSSYGAGEGEKLFF.

The sample holds one count of this clonotype. The chain uses TRBV6-5 and TRBJ1-6; 8 bases line up with TRBD1. V trimming: 10 bases; J trimming: 9 bases; junction bases outside the gene matches: 11. The CDR3 runs 14 residues. Germline V lookup: CDR1 MNHEY, CDR2 SVGAGI. The CDR3 region is CANKNGQGLSPLHF. In DNA form, the CDR3 reads TGTGCCAACAAGAATGGACAGGGCCTTTCACCCCTCCACTTT.